The 25 T cell receptor beta chains below were found in one sample sequenced in a study of blood T cells in healthy people across ages. For the second PCR, which ran for about 7 to 11 cycles, a sample-barcoded 5' primer and a J-beta primer mix were used. Using its own MiXCR run on the 5' RACE reads, TCRdb lists one record per CDR3 protein. This repertoire shows roughly 1 million distinct CDR3 sequences, roughly a quarter found once; its top ten account for around 0.7%. This sample also belongs to another study, concerning T cells of mothers and their children.

Material for sequencing was blood. These receptors originate from a girl aged 2 to 10 in good health.

The V and J genes are TRBV27 and TRBJ2-5; 9 bases align to TRBD1. The CDR3 spans 14 residues. Germline assignment: CDR1 MNHEY and CDR2 SMNVEV (reference sequence). The V gene end was trimmed by 0 bases and the J gene end by 5 bases; junction bases not matched to a gene: 1. DNA of the CDR3: TGTGCCAGCAGTTTATCACAGGGGGCTGAGACCCAGTACTTC. Its protein product is CASSLSQGAETQYF.

This clonotype was recorded once. The chain is built from TRBV6-2 or TRBV6-3 and TRBJ2-1, with D perhaps matching TRBD1 (6 bases). This CDR3 is built from 15 residues. Trimming removed 6 bases at V and 2 bases at J, with 14 bases between. Germline lookup yields CDR1 MNHEY and CDR2 SVGEGT. CDR3 residues: CASRPWDITYNEQFF. The CDR3 DNA is TGTGCCAGCAGACCTTGGGACATTACCTACAATGAGCAGTTCTTC.

The chain links TRBV28 to TRBJ2-5; D is perhaps TRBD1 or TRBD2 (6 bases each). The last part of the DNA fits TRBJ2-7 better; the J call may be wrong. Germline loops: CDR1 MDHEN, CDR2 SYDVKM. The CDR3 covers 13 residues. This CDR3 is CASSPRGGGEQYF. In nucleotides, the CDR3 is TGTGCCAGCAGCCCCCGAGGAGGGGGCGAGCAGTACTTC.

This clonotype was counted a few times. The chain joins TRBV29-1 to TRBJ2-5; TRBD1 might be the D (7 bases). With the DNA end fitting TRBJ2-7 better, the J assignment may be wrong. Germline lookup yields CDR1 SQVTM and CDR2 ANQGSEA. This CDR3 region has 13 residues. In DNA form, the CDR3 reads TGCAGCGGACTAGGACAGGAAACCTACGAGCAGTACTTC. This gives the protein CSGLGQETYEQYF.

The V gene is TRBV7-2, the J gene TRBJ1-2; 8 bases line up with TRBD1. Trimming at V came to 5 bases and at J to 10 bases, leaving 9 bases not matched to a gene. The length of the CDR3 is 13 residues. CDR1 is SGHTA and CDR2 is FQGNSA in the germline V gene. The CDR3 sequence: CASSIDRGTAYTF. CDR3 sequence (DNA): TGTGCCAGCAGCATTGACAGGGGAACTGCCTACACCTTC. The full variable domain, rest sourced from reference TRBV7-2 and TRBJ1-2, is GAGVSQSPSNKVTEKGKDVELRCDPISGHTALYWYRQSLGQGLEFLIYFQGNSAPDKSGLPSDRFSAERTGGSVSTLTIQRTQQEDSAVYLCASSIDRGTAYTFGSGTRLTVV.

The chain carries TRBV7-9 and TRBJ1-5, with D tentatively TRBD1 (5 bases). This CDR3 comprises 14 residues. Germline CDR1 reads SEHNR; CDR2 reads FQNEAQ (reference sequence). Trimming cost V 5 bases and J 7 bases, with 15 bases left between them. CDR3 loop: CASSQTESNQPQHF. The CDR3 DNA is TGTGCCAGCAGCCAGACAGAGAGTAACCAGCCCCAGCATTTT.

The chain has TRBV24-1 and TRBJ2-5; D gene uncertain. Gene TRBJ2-7 matches the end of the DNA better, so the J call may be wrong. This CDR3 spans 13 amino acids. Germline CDR1 KGHDR, CDR2 SFDVKD. CDR3 nucleotides: TGTGCCACCAGTGATTTCTTAGGGTACGAGCAGTACTTC. It is translated as CATSDFLGYEQYF.

V and J are TRBV11-2 and TRBJ2-7; D is unresolved. The CDR3 extends over 12 amino acids. Per the germline V gene, CDR1 is SGHAT and CDR2 is FQNNGV. V dropped 5 bases and J dropped 6 bases, with 11 bases sitting between them. CDR3 protein: CASSPSRSEQYF. The CDR3 DNA sequence: TGTGCCAGCAGCCCCTCGAGGTCCGAGCAGTACTTC.

This clonotype was counted between two and nine times. The chain carries TRBV28 and TRBJ2-5; 8 bases are shared with TRBD2. V lost 6 bases, J lost 10 bases, and 4 bases stayed unmatched. CDR3 length equals 11 residues. CDR1 is MDHEN, CDR2 SYDVKM, per germline. The CDR3 loop reads CASSHSGGQYF. The CDR3 nucleotides read TGTGCCAGCAGCCACAGCGGGGGCCAGTACTTC.

V and J are TRBV9 and TRBJ2-5, with D perhaps matching TRBD1 or TRBD2 (6 bases each). The DNA matches TRBJ2-1 better at its end, which makes the J call doubtful. Germline V lookup: CDR1 SGDLS, CDR2 YYNGEE. The CDR3 is 14 amino acids. CDR3 sequence: CASSGGAVLDEQFF. In DNA, the CDR3 is TGTGCCAGCAGCGGGGGGGCTGTCCTGGATGAGCAGTTCTTC.

This clonotype was picked up a small number of times. The chain employs TRBV5-1 and TRBJ2-3; 14 nucleotides align to TRBD2. There are 17 residues in the CDR3. J lost 5 bases, V lost 7 bases, and 12 bases had no gene match. Germline-derived CDR1 and CDR2 are SGHRS and YFSETQ. The DNA of the CDR3 is TGCGCCAGCGCCATGGGACTAGCGGGAGAAGTGGGAGATACGCAGTATTTT. Translated: CASAMGLAGEVGDTQYF.

The chain joins TRBV27 to TRBJ1-1; 7 bases map to TRBD1. The CDR3 runs 13 residues. The J segment lost 10 bases and the V segment lost 4 bases, leaving 9 bases of the junction unmatched. Germline CDR1 is MNHEY and CDR2 is SMNVEV (reference sequence). CDR3 region: CASSSSTGRRAFF. The CDR3 region has the DNA TGTGCCAGCAGTTCCTCGACAGGGAGGAGAGCTTTCTTT.

This sequence joins TRBV2 and TRBJ2-2; TRBD1 matches at 7 bases. Germline-derived CDR1 and CDR2 are SNHLY and FYNNEI. The CDR3 has 15 amino acids. With 3 bases clipped from V and 2 bases from J, the junction kept 3 bases outside the gene matches. In nucleotides, the CDR3 is TGTGCCAGCAGTGATGCAGGGGGTAACACCGGGGAGCTGTTTTTT. The encoded protein is CASSDAGGNTGELFF.

V usage is TRBV29-1 and J usage is TRBJ1-2; 11 positions agree with TRBD1. CDR3 size: 14 residues. Germline-derived CDR1 and CDR2 are SQVTM and ANQGSEA. Trimming cost V 4 bases and J 2 bases; bases outside gene matches: 3. CDR3 sequence reads: CSVVGQGANYGYTF. As DNA, the CDR3 is TGCAGCGTTGTTGGACAGGGGGCGAACTATGGCTACACCTTC.

The V and J genes are TRBV9 and TRBJ2-5; D ambiguous. TRBJ2-7 explains the end of the DNA better; the J call may be wrong. Germline V CDR1 and CDR2: SGDLS, YYNGEE. The CDR3 runs to 14 residues. CDR3 amino acids: CASSPRLAGNEQYF. CDR3 nucleotides: TGTGCCAGCAGCCCACGCTTAGCAGGAAACGAGCAGTACTTC.

This clonotype occurred a few times. The gene calls are TRBV29-1 and TRBJ2-2, with TRBD1 matching 8 bases. The CDR3 sequence is 14 residues long. J gave up 5 bases and V 5 bases, and 7 bases lay outside the gene matches. Germline V CDR1 and CDR2: SQVTM, ANQGSEA. The CDR3 sequence: CSVTRGLPTGELFF. CDR3 coding DNA: TGCAGCGTTACCAGGGGGCTTCCTACCGGGGAGCTGTTTTTT.

This clonotype showed up just a few times. The V call is TRBV6-4, the J call TRBJ2-1; 10 nucleotides align to TRBD2. The DNA end favors TRBJ2-5, so the J call may be wrong. Germline CDR1 reads MRHNA; CDR2 reads SNTAGT. The CDR3 contains 16 residues. CDR3 bases: TGTGCCAGCAGCCCCCTAGCGGGAGCCGGAGAAGAGACCCAGTACTTC. The encoded protein is CASSPLAGAGEETQYF.

The genes are TRBV9 and TRBJ2-5; possibly TRBD2 for D (6 bases). The J call could be wrong; TRBJ2-1 is a better fit for the DNA end. This CDR3 is 13 amino acids long. Germline V lookup: CDR1 SGDLS, CDR2 YYNGEE. The CDR3 region is CASSVVEGPRQFF. The CDR3, as DNA: TGTGCCAGCAGCGTAGTGGAGGGCCCCAGGCAGTTCTTC.

This rearrangement joins TRBV18 to TRBJ2-7; D gene uncertain. CDR1 is KGHSH, CDR2 LQKENI, per germline. The CDR3 totals 13 residues. The germline V and J ends were trimmed by 2 bases and 3 bases, with 8 bases remaining between them. The CDR3 loop reads CASSPNGNYEQYF. The CDR3 nucleotides read TGTGCCAGCTCACCAAACGGAAACTACGAGCAGTACTTC.

Only a few counts were recorded for this clonotype. The rearrangement uses TRBV14 and TRBJ2-7; possibly TRBD1 or TRBD2 for D (6 bases each). From germline, CDR1 is SGHDN and CDR2 FVKESK. The length of the CDR3 is 16 residues. With 3 bases removed from V and 4 bases from J, the gap between germline ends came to 19 bases. The CDR3 coding sequence is TGTGCCAGCAGCCATGTATCCCGGGGGCCCACGTACGAGCAGTACTTC. It yields the protein CASSHVSRGPTYEQYF. Using reference TRBV14 and TRBJ2-7 for the parts outside the CDR3, the full variable domain is EAGVTQFPSHSVIEKGQTVTLRCDPISGHDNLYWYRRVMGKEIKFLLHFVKESKQDESGMPNNRFLAERTGGTYSTLKVQPAELEDSGVYFCASSHVSRGPTYEQYFGPGTRLTVT.

This clonotype was observed many times. J is TRBJ2-5 and V is TRBV4-3; D unresolved. Trimming removed 4 bases at V and 5 bases at J, with 14 bases between. Germline CDR1 and CDR2: LGHNA and YSLEER. This CDR3 spans 14 amino acids. CDR3 DNA sequence: TGCGCCAGCAGCCCCACCGTGAGTGGGGAGACCCAGTACTTC. Protein product: CASSPTVSGETQYF.

This clonotype was seen more than once but under ten times. The J gene is TRBJ1-1, the V gene TRBV6-1, with a weak D call TRBD1 (6 bases). The V end lost 2 bases, the J end lost 4 bases, and 14 bases lay between the germline ends. This CDR3 is built from 15 residues. Germline-derived CDR1 and CDR2 are MNHNS and SASEGT. CDR3 region: CASSEWGQATTEAFF. CDR3 DNA sequence: TGTGCCAGCAGTGAATGGGGACAAGCTACCACTGAAGCTTTCTTT.

This rearrangement joins TRBV28 to TRBJ2-1; TRBD2 matches at 8 bases. Germline V gives CDR1 MDHEN, CDR2 SYDVKM. Trimming took 6 bases from V and 13 from J; bases not matched to a gene: 14. This CDR3 contains 14 residues. The CDR3 loop is CASSSPQRGSFQFF. As DNA, the CDR3 is TGTGCCAGCAGCTCCCCTCAGCGGGGGTCCTTCCAGTTCTTC.

The chain carries TRBV5-4 and TRBJ2-5; D remains ambiguous. The CDR3 loop spans 14 amino acids. V lost 1 base and J lost 0, with 7 bases in between. CDR1 SGHNT and CDR2 YYREEE come from the germline V gene (reference sequence). The CDR3 DNA reads as TGTGCCAGCAGCTTGCGACCCAACCAAGAGACCCAGTACTTC. This codes for CASSLRPNQETQYF.

The chain couples TRBV28 to TRBJ1-4; D might be TRBD1 (6 bases). Germline V gene lookup returns CDR1 MDHEN and CDR2 SYDVKM. V gave up 6 bases and J gave up 4 bases, with 12 bases separating them. CDR3 length: 14 residues. CDR3: CASSSGQFNEKLFF. The CDR3 DNA follows: TGTGCCAGCAGCTCCGGACAGTTTAATGAAAAACTGTTTTTT.